This paragraph covers one T cell receptor (beta chain) sequence. Its specificity is unknown. Clones were sequenced by immunoSEQ multiplex PCR, and TCRdb holds only the in-frame ones, with some missing. This sample carries approximately 89,000 clones, 75% to 85% of them seen once, and the ten largest clones take more than 15%. Time point denoted: cycle 4 day 1 (C4D1), after 5 to 7 weeks of nivolumab. All the patients suffered relapse after autologous stem cell transplantation, and brentuximab vedotin exposure differed. The germline V gene has CDR1 LNHNV and CDR2 YYDKDF (reference sequence). The CDR3 contains 14 residues. V shed 4 bases and J shed 3 bases, with 13 bases lying between them. This sample was taken from a study of PD-1 blockade in classical Hodgkin lymphoma. General study results and limits: Compared with healthy donors, newly diagnosed patients reportedly showed lower baseline TCR diversity. With CD4+ cells, TCR diversity rose significantly by C4D1, but not with CD8+ cells. The causes of the repertoire differences, possibly disease activity or prior therapy, remain undefined. Complete responders showed a baseline diversity that resembled the diversity of newly diagnosed patients.

The source was peripheral blood mononuclear cells (PBMCs), collected before the fourth cycle of nivolumab. The chain combines TRBV15 with TRBJ2-7; either TRBD1 or TRBD2 may fit D (5 bases each). This TCR came from a human donor with classical Hodgkin lymphoma. The CDR3: CATSNRDANYEQYF. Here the CDR3 DNA reads TGTGCCACCAGCAACCGGGACGCAAACTACGAGCAGTACTTC.